Listed below are T cell receptor beta chains from one sample, sequenced in a study of regulatory T cells in long-lasting Graves disease. Using its own MiXCR run on the multiplex PCR reads, TCRdb lists one record per CDR3 protein. The sample has 300,000 to 400,000 distinct CDR3 sequences, 16% seen once; the top ten hold 25% to 30%. The sample was also reused in another study, on T cells in Graves' hyperthyroidism and ophthalmopathy.

Here the sequenced sample was peripheral blood mononuclear cells (PBMCs), taken at new diagnosis, from a patient treated with antithyroid drugs. The origin of the receptors is a man aged 40-49 years with Graves disease. CDR3s include the opening cysteine and the closing phenylalanine or tryptophan. A D gene is named only where the DNA matches it firmly. Not every row has a clone size; where given, it reads once, few, many or a size class.

many	TRBV30	TRBJ1-2	TRBD1	CAWSDRLGTGLSIRRTF	TGTGCCTGGAGTGACCGATTGGGGACAGGACTATCTATTCGTCGCACCTTC
few	TRBV11-2	TRBJ2-6	.	CASSLLRIWVLEGSGANVLTF	TGTGCCAGCAGCTTACTTCGGATCTGGGTCCTCGAGGGCTCTGGGGCCAACGTCCTGACTTTC
.	TRBV28	TRBJ1-6	.	CASSLRLNSNSYNSPLHF	TGTGCCAGCAGTTTAAGGTTGAACAGCAACTCCTATAATTCACCCCTCCACTTT
few	TRBV12-3/TRBV12-4	TRBJ2-3	.	CASSSRDRYTDTQYF	TGTGCCAGCAGCTCCAGGGACCGTTACACAGATACGCAGTATTTT
many	TRBV29-1	TRBJ1-4	.	CSAGTGYREKLFF	TGCAGCGCCGGAACAGGGTACAGAGAAAAACTGTTTTTT
.	TRBV3-1	TRBJ1-1	.	CASSQGRQVPEAFF	TGTGCCAGCAGCCAAGGACGTCAAGTCCCTGAAGCTTTCTTT
many	TRBV20-1	TRBJ1-1	TRBD1	CSAKTGTGENTEAFF	TGCAGTGCAAAGACCGGGACAGGAGAGAACACTGAAGCTTTCTTT
many	TRBV7-9	TRBJ2-1	.	CASSFRGALYNEQFF	TGTGCCAGCAGCTTTCGGGGGGCTCTCTACAATGAGCAGTTCTTC
.	TRBV19	TRBJ1-1	.	CASTPSGYGRSPNTEAFF	TGTGCCAGTACCCCCTCGGGTTACGGCAGATCTCCGAACACTGAAGCTTTCTTT
many	TRBV2	TRBJ1-1	.	CASRAQGDHTEAFF	TGTGCCAGCAGGGCGCAGGGAGATCACACTGAAGCTTTCTTT
.	TRBV4-2	TRBJ1-1	.	CASSQDEGLAEAFF	TGTGCCAGCAGCCAAGATGAGGGACTCGCTGAAGCTTTCTTT
many	TRBV30	TRBJ1-5	.	CAWSEGGLFQPQHF	TGTGCCTGGAGTGAGGGGGGGTTGTTTCAGCCCCAGCATTTT
many	TRBV11-2	TRBJ2-6	TRBD1	CAAGTGSSGANVLTF	TGTGCCGCCGGGACAGGCTCTTCTGGGGCCAACGTCCTGACTTTC
.	TRBV14	TRBJ1-2	.	CASSQGTNYGYTF	TGTGCCAGCAGCCAAGGGACTAACTATGGCTACACCTTC
.	TRBV28	TRBJ1-2	.	CASSPSGRRSYGYTF	TGTGCCAGCAGTCCCTCGGGACGCCGATCCTATGGCTACACCTTC